One and the same sample provided the 24 T cell receptor beta chains below, sequenced in a study of cytomegalovirus exposure and HLA in healthy donors. Libraries were prepared by immunoSEQ multiplex PCR; TCRdb keeps only in-frame clonotypes and omits some of them. The data contain about 240,000 clones, around 88% of them singletons. The sequenced material came from PBMCs. The origin of the receptors is a woman aged 25 to 45 in good health and CMV-seropositive.

The CDR3 loop is CASSLSPGQGGSYEQYF. For the CDR3, the DNA is TGTGCCAGCAGTTTATCACCAGGACAGGGGGGCTCCTACGAGCAGTACTTC. The V and J genes are TRBV27 and TRBJ2-7; TRBD1 matches 10 bases. The CDR3 has 17 residues. V dropped 0 bases and J dropped 0; count of bases not matched to a gene: 5. CDR1 and CDR2 (germline): MNHEY, SMNVEV (reference sequence).

V and J are TRBV7-8 and TRBJ2-3; TRBD2 aligns across 12 bases. After removal of 5 bases from V and 6 bases from J, the junction contained 12 bases not matched to a gene. Germline CDR1 is SGHVS and CDR2 is FQNEAQ. The length of the CDR3 is 17 residues. CDR3 region: CASSPTSGSGIADTQYF. The CDR3 bases are TGTGCCAGCAGCCCGACTAGCGGGAGCGGTATTGCGGATACGCAGTATTTT. Full variable domain (remainder filled in from reference TRBV7-8 and TRBJ2-3): GAGVSQSPRYKVAKRGQDVALRCDPISGHVSLFWYQQALGQGPEFLTYFQNEAQLDKSGLPSDRFFAERPEGSVSTLKIQRTQQEDSAVYLCASSPTSGSGIADTQYFGPGTRLTVL.

The chain uses TRBV19 and TRBJ2-1; weak D call: TRBD2 (5 bases). V dropped 0 bases and J dropped 4 bases, with 13 bases sitting between them. The CDR3 covers 16 residues. Germline V gene lookup returns CDR1 LNHDA and CDR2 SQIVND (reference sequence). CDR3 in DNA: TGTGCCAGTAGTATAGAAGCGCGGGTGTTATACAATGAGCAGTTCTTC. It codes for CASSIEARVLYNEQFF.

The J gene is TRBJ2-5, the V gene TRBV19, with 8 bases that match TRBD1. CDR1 LNHDA and CDR2 SQIVND come from the germline V gene (reference sequence). The CDR3 sequence is 15 residues long. V lost 5 bases, J lost 0 bases, and 5 bases stayed unmatched. The CDR3 loop reads CASSGQGHHQETQYF. The CDR3 nucleotides are TGTGCCAGTAGTGGACAGGGACATCACCAAGAGACCCAGTACTTC. Based on the CDR3 plus reference TRBV19 and TRBJ2-5, the full variable domain is DGGITQSPKYLFRKEGQNVTLSCEQNLNHDAMYWYRQDPGQGLRLIYYSQIVNDFQKGDIAEGYSVSREKKESFPLTVTSAQKNPTAFYLCASSGQGHHQETQYFGPGTRLLVL.

V and J are TRBV15 and TRBJ1-1; no firm D call. The CDR3 is 13 amino acids. The germline V gene has CDR1 LNHNV and CDR2 YYDKDF (reference sequence). The V and J ends lost 1 base and 1 base respectively, with 4 bases between them. CDR3 in amino acids: CATSRVRNTEAFF. CDR3 DNA: TGTGCCACCAGCAGAGTTCGGAACACTGAAGCTTTCTTT.

The rearrangement joins TRBV27 to TRBJ2-1; 8 nucleotides line up with TRBD2. This CDR3 has 18 residues. V dropped 2 bases and J dropped 7; count of bases not matched to a gene: 16. Germline V gene sequence: CDR1 MNHEY, CDR2 SMNVEV (reference sequence). The CDR3 sequence is CASSLIFVERERENEQFF. DNA for the CDR3: TGTGCCAGCAGTTTAATATTCGTGGAGCGGGAGCGTGAAAATGAGCAGTTCTTC.

The gene calls are TRBV30 and TRBJ1-3, with 7 positions matching TRBD1. The CDR3 sequence is 16 residues long. Germline CDR1 is GTSNPN and CDR2 is SVGIG (reference sequence). The V gene end was trimmed by 7 bases and the J gene end by 1 base; junction bases not matched to a gene: 13. The CDR3 DNA is TGTGCCTCCTCTCGACAGGGTCTAGGTTCTGGAAACACCATATATTTT. Protein: CASSRQGLGSGNTIYF.

The chain carries TRBV27 and TRBJ2-1, with D possibly matching TRBD2 (6 bases). Looked up from germline, CDR1 is MNHEY and CDR2 is SMNVEV (reference sequence). The CDR3 loop spans 13 amino acids. V lost 2 bases and J lost 6, with 8 bases in between. The CDR3 DNA follows: TGTGCCAGCAGTTTAGGAGGGGTCAATGAGCAGTTCTTC. Protein product: CASSLGGVNEQFF.

The chain recombines TRBV18 with TRBJ2-3, with 8 bases aligning to TRBD2. This CDR3 has 17 residues. Per germline, CDR1 KGHSH and CDR2 LQKENI. J was trimmed by 2 bases and V by 0 bases; bases with no gene match: 7. Here the CDR3 DNA reads TGTGCCAGCTCACCACCGCGGGGGGAAGGGAACACAGATACGCAGTATTTT. This codes for CASSPPRGEGNTDTQYF.

The chain employs TRBV9 and TRBJ2-1; possible D gene TRBD2, 6 bases. The CDR3 is 14 residues long. The germline V gene has CDR1 SGDLS and CDR2 YYNGEE. Trimming removed 0 bases from V and 3 bases from J, with 7 bases in between. This CDR3 reads CASSVETSYNEQFF. In nucleotides, the CDR3 is TGTGCCAGCAGCGTAGAGACTAGCTACAATGAGCAGTTCTTC.

The chain couples TRBV9 to TRBJ2-3; TRBD2 matches at 9 bases. CDR1 and CDR2 from the germline V gene are SGDLS and YYNGEE. Trimming took 0 bases from V and 2 from J; bases not matched to a gene: 1. The CDR3 loop spans 15 amino acids. CDR3: CASSVGTSATDTQYF. DNA for the CDR3: TGTGCCAGCAGCGTAGGGACTAGCGCCACAGATACGCAGTATTTT.

This clone is a singleton in its sample. The chain recombines TRBV9 with TRBJ1-2, with D possibly being TRBD1 (6 bases). Germline CDR1 reads SGDLS; CDR2 reads YYNGEE. The CDR3 is made up of 14 amino acids. V lost 0 bases and J lost 3, with 9 bases in between. CDR3 region: CASSVGAGDYGYTF. Written as DNA, the CDR3 is TGTGCCAGCAGCGTAGGGGCAGGGGACTATGGCTACACCTTC.

V usage is TRBV18 and J usage is TRBJ2-5, with TRBD2 as a possible D gene (6 bases). The CDR3 runs 14 residues. The V gene lost 6 bases and the J gene lost 6 bases, with 17 bases spanning the gap. Germline V gene lookup returns CDR1 KGHSH and CDR2 LQKENI. This chain's CDR3 is CASSPGLDKKTQYF. In DNA, the CDR3 is TGTGCCAGCTCGCCGGGACTTGATAAGAAGACCCAGTACTTC.

The J gene is TRBJ1-1, the V gene TRBV7-8, with 8 bases matching TRBD1. This CDR3 has 16 residues. CDR1 is SGHVS and CDR2 is FQNEAQ in the germline V gene. J was trimmed by 1 base and V by 5 bases; bases with no gene match: 9. CDR3 amino acids: CASSARTGRGNTEAFF. In DNA form, the CDR3 reads TGTGCCAGCAGCGCCCGGACAGGGAGGGGGAACACTGAAGCTTTCTTT.

CDR3: CASIRGRAINEQFF. In nucleotides, the CDR3 is TGTGCCAGCATCCGCGGGAGGGCGATCAATGAGCAGTTCTTC. The V call is TRBV7-2, the J call TRBJ2-1; 9 bases match TRBD2. The V segment lost 7 bases and the J segment 6 bases; nucleotides outside the gene matches: 7. The CDR3 length is 14 residues. The germline CDR1 and CDR2 sequences are SGHTA and FQGNSA.

This clone was recorded only once. This rearrangement joins TRBV13 to TRBJ2-1; the match to TRBD2 covers 11 bases. J gave up 0 bases and V 4 bases, and 17 bases lay outside the gene matches. The CDR3 runs 21 residues. The germline V gene encodes CDR1 PRHDT and CDR2 FYEKMQ (reference sequence). The CDR3, as DNA: TGTGCCAGCAGCTATACGGTAGCGGGAGGGCCTTTTCCCAGCTCCTACAATGAGCAGTTCTTC. Translating it yields CASSYTVAGGPFPSSYNEQFF.

This clone was recorded once. The rearrangement joins TRBV5-6 to TRBJ2-7; D perhaps matches TRBD2 (6 bases). The CDR3 runs to 16 residues. CDR1 is SGHDT, CDR2 YYEEEE, per germline. The V and J ends lost 0 bases and 3 bases respectively, with 16 bases between them. CDR3 sequence reads: CASSLERRGRRYEQYF. The CDR3 nucleotides are TGTGCCAGCAGCTTGGAACGGAGGGGTCGACGCTACGAGCAGTACTTC.

V and J are TRBV4-2 and TRBJ2-3, with 11 bases identical to TRBD1. With 4 bases clipped from V and 4 bases from J, the junction kept 7 bases outside the gene matches. The germline V gene encodes CDR1 LGHNA and CDR2 YNFKEQ. This CDR3 has 16 residues. The CDR3, as DNA: TGTGCCAGCAGCCGAGGACAGGGGGCGCGTCCAGATACGCAGTATTTT. Residues: CASSRGQGARPDTQYF.

V gene TRBV7-3 combines with J gene TRBJ2-5; the D gene is possibly TRBD1 (5 bases). With 2 bases removed from V and 4 bases from J, the gap between germline ends came to 14 bases. In germline, CDR1 is SGHTA, CDR2 FQGTGA. This CDR3 is 15 amino acids long. CDR3 in amino acids: CASSLAPDKRETQYF. The CDR3 DNA sequence: TGTGCCAGCAGCTTAGCTCCGGACAAGAGAGAGACCCAGTACTTC.

The J gene is TRBJ2-1, the V gene TRBV27; TRBD1 is a possible D gene (6 bases). The CDR3 runs to 15 residues. V was shortened by 5 bases and J by 4 bases, with 15 bases between the two germline ends. The germline gives CDR1 MNHEY, CDR2 SMNVEV (reference sequence). CDR3 protein: CASSRDITIYNEQFF. In DNA form, the CDR3 reads TGTGCCAGCAGTCGGGACATAACGATTTACAATGAGCAGTTCTTC.

The chain links TRBV27 to TRBJ2-7, with 7 bases aligning to TRBD1. Trimming removed 4 bases from V and 3 bases from J; junction bases left unmatched: 3. The CDR3 consists of 13 residues. Germline V gives CDR1 MNHEY, CDR2 SMNVEV (reference sequence). The CDR3 loop reads CASSWGQRYEQYF. The CDR3 DNA reads TGTGCCAGCAGTTGGGGACAGCGCTACGAGCAGTACTTC.

This chain connects TRBV25-1 to TRBJ2-2; D possibly corresponds to TRBD1 (5 bases). Trimming cost V 0 bases and J 6 bases, with 14 bases left between them. This CDR3 comprises 16 residues. The germline CDR1 and CDR2 sequences are MGHDK and SYGVNS. Here the CDR3 reads CASSEYFRVHPGELFF. The CDR3 nucleotides read TGTGCCAGCAGTGAATATTTCAGGGTACATCCCGGGGAGCTGTTTTTT.

This chain links TRBV10-2 with TRBJ1-5; no clear D gene. Between the trimmed V and J ends, which lost 2 bases and 6 bases, there was a span of 11 bases. Germline lookup yields CDR1 WSHSY and CDR2 SAAADI. The CDR3 runs 14 residues. The DNA for the CDR3 is TGCGCCAGCAGTGAGCCGGGAATGGGTCAGCCCCAGCATTTT. Residues: CASSEPGMGQPQHF.

The rearrangement links TRBV11-2 to TRBJ2-2, with a possible D match to TRBD2 (5 bases). V dropped 6 bases and J dropped 6 bases, with 14 bases sitting between them. CDR1 and CDR2 from the germline V gene are SGHAT and FQNNGV. This CDR3 is 14 amino acids long. The CDR3: CASSTAGVSGELFF. CDR3 in DNA: TGTGCCAGCAGTACCGCCGGGGTCTCCGGGGAGCTGTTTTTT.